This is a list of T cell receptor beta chains from one sample in a study of blood T cell repertoires in COVID-19. The method was immunoSEQ multiplex PCR; TCRdb's version includes in-frame clones alone and lacks a portion of them. The sample includes about 220,000 clones, 80% to 90% of them seen just once. Sequenced sample: peripheral blood. Receptors originate from a man aged 40-49 years who had recovered from COVID-19. The CDR3 runs from the conserved cysteine through the conserved F or W. Fields, in order: V gene, CDR3 protein.

TRBV19 CASSIGTGGNTEAFF
TRBV5-4 CASSLRQGLQETQYF
TRBV5-1 CASSLDRPGSIQYF
TRBV4-1 CASSQAEDRGNEKLFF
TRBV7-2 CASSRRGAADTQYF
TRBV14 CASSFRQGFADTGELFF
TRBV29-1 CSANGGAATDTQYF
TRBV19 CASSITPTSGSYNEQFF
TRBV19 CASGQVYGYTF
TRBV30 CAWGQGYRDYEQYF
TRBV5-1 CASSSFSGGHEDTQYF
TRBV19 CASSPQRESSGNTIYF
TRBV2 CASVDRGGGYTF
TRBV20-1 CSLLQETQYF
TRBV19 CASRPSGYYQETQYF
TRBV6-6 CASSPGTGGFTNYGYTF
TRBV5-6 CASSAPGTGFTEAFF
TRBV14 CASSPLGSGTYNEQFF
TRBV4-3 CASSPTGGRSNYGYTF
TRBV2 CASSDSREQYF
TRBV19 CASRVNGANSGNTIYF
TRBV9 CASSAGQSGYEQYF
TRBV7-2 CASSQDNEQFF
TRBV2 CASSELGHTYEQYF
TRBV29-1 CSVRQGQETQYF
TRBV7-9 CASSNAQGSQETQYF
TRBV7-2 CASSLVWASGRGDTQYF
TRBV12-5 CASGLTSSYEQYF
TRBV25-1 CASSARLAPNNEQFF
TRBV7-9 CASSLVLGPNSYEQYF
TRBV3-1/TRBV3-2 CASSQLAGANEQYF
TRBV4-3 CASSHYFRGANTGELFF
TRBV5-4 CASSLVAGLYNEQFF
TRBV9 CASSELSGTVYGYTF
TRBV5-4 CASSFSQGPANTGELFF
TRBV5-1 CASSLFGGAETQYF
TRBV5-8 CASSQGTAQETQYF
TRBV3-1/TRBV3-2 CASSQGQGHTEAFF